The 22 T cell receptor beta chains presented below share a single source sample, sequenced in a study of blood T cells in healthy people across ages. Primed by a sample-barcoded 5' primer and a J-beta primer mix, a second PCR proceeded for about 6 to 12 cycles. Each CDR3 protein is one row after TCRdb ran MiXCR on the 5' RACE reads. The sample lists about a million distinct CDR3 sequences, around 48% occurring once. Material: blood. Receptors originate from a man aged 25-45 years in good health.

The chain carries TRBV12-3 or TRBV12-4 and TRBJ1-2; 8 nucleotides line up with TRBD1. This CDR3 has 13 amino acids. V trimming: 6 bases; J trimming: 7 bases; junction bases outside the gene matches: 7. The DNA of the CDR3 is TGTGCCAGCAGCCAGGGGGCTGCCGGTGGCTACACCTTC. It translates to CASSQGAAGGYTF.

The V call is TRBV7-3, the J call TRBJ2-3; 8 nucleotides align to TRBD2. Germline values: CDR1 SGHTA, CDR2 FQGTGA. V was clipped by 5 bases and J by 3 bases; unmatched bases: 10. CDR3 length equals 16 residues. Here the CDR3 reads CASSPGLAGITDTQYF. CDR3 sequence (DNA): TGTGCCAGCAGCCCGGGGCTAGCGGGTATAACAGATACGCAGTATTTT.

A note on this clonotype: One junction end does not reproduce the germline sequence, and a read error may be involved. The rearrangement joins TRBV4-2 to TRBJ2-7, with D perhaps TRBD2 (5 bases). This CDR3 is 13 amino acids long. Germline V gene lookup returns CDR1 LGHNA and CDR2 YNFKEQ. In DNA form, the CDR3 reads TGTGCCAGCAGCCCCGGGATTGCCTACGAGCAGTACTTT. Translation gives CASSPGIAYEQYF.

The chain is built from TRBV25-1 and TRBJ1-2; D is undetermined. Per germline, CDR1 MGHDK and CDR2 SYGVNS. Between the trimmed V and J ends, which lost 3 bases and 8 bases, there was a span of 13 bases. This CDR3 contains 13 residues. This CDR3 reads CASSDSLIKGYTF. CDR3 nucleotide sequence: TGTGCCAGCAGTGATTCCCTAATTAAGGGCTACACCTTC.

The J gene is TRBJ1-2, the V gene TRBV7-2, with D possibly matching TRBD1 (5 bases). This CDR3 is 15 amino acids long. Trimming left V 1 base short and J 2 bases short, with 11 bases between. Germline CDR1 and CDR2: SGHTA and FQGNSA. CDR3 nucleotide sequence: TGTGCCAGCAGCTTAGAGCAGGGAGGGAACTATGGCTACACCTTC. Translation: CASSLEQGGNYGYTF.

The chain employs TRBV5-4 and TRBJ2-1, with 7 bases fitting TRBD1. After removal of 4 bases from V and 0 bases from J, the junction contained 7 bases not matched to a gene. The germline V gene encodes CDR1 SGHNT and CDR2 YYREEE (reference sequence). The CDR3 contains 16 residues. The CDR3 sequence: CASSAGGPSSYNEQFF. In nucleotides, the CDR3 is TGTGCCAGCAGCGCAGGGGGTCCAAGCTCCTACAATGAGCAGTTCTTC.

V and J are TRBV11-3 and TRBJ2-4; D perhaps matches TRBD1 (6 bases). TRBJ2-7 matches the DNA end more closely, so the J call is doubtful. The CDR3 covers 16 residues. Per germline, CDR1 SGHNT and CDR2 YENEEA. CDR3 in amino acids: CASSLEGAVLIYEQYF. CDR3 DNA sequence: TGTGCCAGCAGCTTAGAGGGGGCAGTCCTTATCTACGAGCAGTACTTC.

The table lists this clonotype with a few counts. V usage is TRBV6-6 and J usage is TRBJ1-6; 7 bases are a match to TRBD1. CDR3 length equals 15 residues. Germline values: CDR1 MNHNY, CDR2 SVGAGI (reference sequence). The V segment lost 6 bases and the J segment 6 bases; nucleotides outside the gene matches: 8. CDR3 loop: CASSHQGVGNSPLHF. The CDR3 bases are TGTGCCAGCAGCCACCAGGGGGTTGGTAATTCACCCCTCCACTTT.

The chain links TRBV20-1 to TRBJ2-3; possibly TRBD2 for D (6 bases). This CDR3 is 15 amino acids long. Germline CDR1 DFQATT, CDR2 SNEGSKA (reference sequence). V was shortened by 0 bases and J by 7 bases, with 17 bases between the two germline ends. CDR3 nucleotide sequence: TGCAGTGCTAGAGACTCTCGGGACGGGGGAAATACGCAGTATTTT. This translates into CSARDSRDGGNTQYF.

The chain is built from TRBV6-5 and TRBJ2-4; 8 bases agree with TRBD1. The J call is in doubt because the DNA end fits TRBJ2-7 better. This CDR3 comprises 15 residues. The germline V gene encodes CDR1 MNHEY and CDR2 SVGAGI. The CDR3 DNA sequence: TGTGCCAGCAGTTACGCCGACAGGGGACCCTACGAGCAGTACTTC. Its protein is CASSYADRGPYEQYF.

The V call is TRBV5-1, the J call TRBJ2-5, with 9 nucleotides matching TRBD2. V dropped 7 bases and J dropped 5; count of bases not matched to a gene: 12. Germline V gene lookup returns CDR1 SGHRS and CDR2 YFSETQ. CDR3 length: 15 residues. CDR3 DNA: TGCGCCAGCGCCGATTCCGGGACTAGCACGGAGACCCAGTACTTC. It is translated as CASADSGTSTETQYF.

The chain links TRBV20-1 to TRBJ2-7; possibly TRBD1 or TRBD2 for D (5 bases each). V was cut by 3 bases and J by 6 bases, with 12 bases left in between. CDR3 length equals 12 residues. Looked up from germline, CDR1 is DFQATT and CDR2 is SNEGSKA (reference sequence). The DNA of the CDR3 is TGCAGTGCTAGTTGCAGGGACCCCGAGCAGTACTTC. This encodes CSASCRDPEQYF.

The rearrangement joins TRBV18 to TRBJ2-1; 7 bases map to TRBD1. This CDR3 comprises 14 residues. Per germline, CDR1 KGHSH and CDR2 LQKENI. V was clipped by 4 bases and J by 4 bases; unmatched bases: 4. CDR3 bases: TGTGCCAGCTCACAGGGGGCGCAGTACAATGAGCAGTTCTTC. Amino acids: CASSQGAQYNEQFF.

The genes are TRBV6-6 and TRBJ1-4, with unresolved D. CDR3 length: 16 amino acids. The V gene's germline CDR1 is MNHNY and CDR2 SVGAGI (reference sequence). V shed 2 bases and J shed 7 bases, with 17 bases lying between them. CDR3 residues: CASSYEPAGWGEKLFF. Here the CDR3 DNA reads TGTGCCAGCAGTTACGAGCCCGCCGGATGGGGTGAAAAACTGTTTTTT.

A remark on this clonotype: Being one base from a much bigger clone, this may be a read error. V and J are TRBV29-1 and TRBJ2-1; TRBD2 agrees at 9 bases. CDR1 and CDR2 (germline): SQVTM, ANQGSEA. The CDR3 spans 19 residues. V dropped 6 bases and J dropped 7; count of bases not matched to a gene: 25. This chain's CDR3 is CSVTQRSNSGGGVRNEQFF. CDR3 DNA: TGCAGCGTCACCCAACGGAGTAATAGCGGGGGTGGGGTCCGAAATGAGCAGTTCTTC.

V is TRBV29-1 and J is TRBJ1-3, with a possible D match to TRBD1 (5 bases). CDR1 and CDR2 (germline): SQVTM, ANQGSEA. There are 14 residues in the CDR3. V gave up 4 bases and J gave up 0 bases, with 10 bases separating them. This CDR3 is CSVARGNSGNTIYF. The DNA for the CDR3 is TGCAGCGTTGCGCGGGGGAACTCTGGAAACACCATATATTTT.

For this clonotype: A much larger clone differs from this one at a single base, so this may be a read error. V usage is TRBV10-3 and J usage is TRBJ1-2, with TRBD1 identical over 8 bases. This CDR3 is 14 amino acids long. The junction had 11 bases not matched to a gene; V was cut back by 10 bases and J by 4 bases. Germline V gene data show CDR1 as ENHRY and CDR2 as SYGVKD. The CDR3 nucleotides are TGTGCCACCAGCAATGGACAGGGAGTCTATGGCTACACCTTC. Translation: CATSNGQGVYGYTF.

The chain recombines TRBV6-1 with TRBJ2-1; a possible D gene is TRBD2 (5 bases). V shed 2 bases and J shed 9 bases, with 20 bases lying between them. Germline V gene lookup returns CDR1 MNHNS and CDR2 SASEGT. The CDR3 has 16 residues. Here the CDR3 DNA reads TGTGCCAGCAGTGAATATGGGAGCTCCCGCGGGCGTGAGCAGTTCTTC. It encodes CASSEYGSSRGREQFF.

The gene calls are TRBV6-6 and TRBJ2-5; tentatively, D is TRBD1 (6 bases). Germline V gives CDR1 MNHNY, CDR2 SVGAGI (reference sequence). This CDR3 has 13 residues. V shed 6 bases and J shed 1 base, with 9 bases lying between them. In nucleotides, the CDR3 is TGTGCCAGCAGCGGACAGACCCAAGAGACCCAGTACTTC. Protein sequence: CASSGQTQETQYF.

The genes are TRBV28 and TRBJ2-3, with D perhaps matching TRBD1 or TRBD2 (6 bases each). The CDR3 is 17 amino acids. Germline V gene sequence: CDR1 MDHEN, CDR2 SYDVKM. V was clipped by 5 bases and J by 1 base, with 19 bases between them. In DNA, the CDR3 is TGTGCCAGCAGTGGGACTCCAGGGGTAGAGGGCACAGATACGCAGTATTTT. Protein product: CASSGTPGVEGTDTQYF.

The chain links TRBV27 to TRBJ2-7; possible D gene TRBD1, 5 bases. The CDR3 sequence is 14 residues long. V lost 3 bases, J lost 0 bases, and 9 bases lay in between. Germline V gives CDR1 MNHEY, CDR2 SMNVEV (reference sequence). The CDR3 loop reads CASSFTRDSYEQYF. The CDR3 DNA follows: TGTGCCAGCAGTTTTACCAGGGACTCCTACGAGCAGTACTTC.

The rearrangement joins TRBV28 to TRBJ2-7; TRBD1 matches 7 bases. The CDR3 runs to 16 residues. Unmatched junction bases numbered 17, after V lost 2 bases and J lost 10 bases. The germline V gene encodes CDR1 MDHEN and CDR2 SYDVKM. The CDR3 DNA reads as TGTGCCAGCAGTTTACAGGACAGGCCTAAAGGAGAGGCCCAGTACTTC. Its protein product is CASSLQDRPKGEAQYF.